These T cell receptor beta chains were read from a single sample in a study of beta chain features in type 1 diabetes. Some clones are missing from TCRdb's copy, which holds only in-frame ones; the method was immunoSEQ multiplex PCR. The profile shows approximately 600,000 clones, around 12% of them singletons. The material sequenced was naive CD4+ T cells from blood. The receptors were gathered from a man aged 30-40 years with type 1 diabetes. Each CDR3 is given with its conserved first and last residue. The order of the fields is V gene, clone size, J gene, D gene, CDR3 protein. A D gene is named only where the DNA matches it firmly. Size values are once, few and many counts, or a class for expanded clones, and some rows have none.

>TRBV7-2|few|TRBJ2-1|TRBD1
CASSPRQGANNEQFF
>TRBV5-1|few|TRBJ2-7|.
CASSSEGDEQYF
>TRBV7-2|few|TRBJ2-5|TRBD1
CASSLRQGYQETQYF
>TRBV19|few|TRBJ2-2|TRBD1
CASSIGQGVGGELFF
>TRBV5-1|few|TRBJ2-5|.
CASSLVLQETQYF
>TRBV7-9|.|TRBJ1-6|TRBD1
CASSSLGQGNSPLHF
>TRBV5-1|few|TRBJ1-6|TRBD1
CASSLEPGQGSSPLHF
>TRBV4-1|few|TRBJ1-2|.
CASSQDGDWTANYGYTF
>TRBV10-2|.|TRBJ1-5|TRBD1
CASSGSTGRYSNQPQHF
>TRBV7-9|few|TRBJ1-4|.
CASSSSYEEFEKLFF
>TRBV2|.|TRBJ1-1|TRBD1
CASSLGQGNTEAFF
>TRBV15|few|TRBJ2-7|.
CATSRAASRFYEQYF
>TRBV9|.|TRBJ1-3|TRBD1
CASSRTGLISGNTIYF
>TRBV28|few|TRBJ1-5|.
CASSLGQGNQPQHF
>TRBV7-2|.|TRBJ2-1|.
CASSLGGAGSEQFF
>TRBV7-2|.|TRBJ1-3|.
CASSFENSGNTIYF
>TRBV7-2|.|TRBJ2-3|TRBD2
CASRIGGGPSSTDTQYF
>TRBV9|few|TRBJ1-3|.
CASSVSGNTIYF
>TRBV10-3|.|TRBJ1-5|.
CAIRRQDNQPQHF
>TRBV7-2|.|TRBJ2-3|.
CASSLGLRTDTQYF
>TRBV10-3|.|TRBJ1-1|TRBD1
CAIAGQGMNTEAFF
>TRBV18|few|TRBJ1-2|TRBD1
CASSPTGTGPRDYGYTF
>TRBV6-5|.|TRBJ1-6|.
CASRGGTPRPLHF
>TRBV27|.|TRBJ2-7|TRBD1
CAGPRQGSHEQYF
>TRBV10-3|.|TRBJ2-7|TRBD1
CAISQGEQGHEQYF
>TRBV29-1|.|TRBJ2-7|.
CSVDREDNEQYF
>TRBV11-2|few|TRBJ1-6|TRBD1
CASRPGTGGNSPLHF
>TRBV4-3|few|TRBJ2-7|.
CASSQEGQSYEQYF
>TRBV29-1|few|TRBJ1-2|.
CSVARGDYGYTF
>TRBV29-1|few|TRBJ1-1|.
CSVEQGMGTEAFF
>TRBV29-1|few|TRBJ1-3|.
CSVKFDRSGNTIYF
>TRBV25-1|few|TRBJ2-2|.
CASSEHGGPQRPGELFF
>TRBV5-1|.|TRBJ2-5|.
CASSLQSGYQETQYF
>TRBV10-3|few|TRBJ1-1|.
CATRRITDEAFF
>TRBV9|.|TRBJ2-5|TRBD2
CASSVAGGGFVETQYF
>TRBV28|.|TRBJ2-1|TRBD1
CASSPRGGLYNEQFF
>TRBV7-8|.|TRBJ1-5|.
CASSLFSRGNSNQPQHF
>TRBV11-2|few|TRBJ2-5|.
CASSPPPGQETQYF
>TRBV25-1|few|TRBJ1-4|.
CASSEGGATNEKLFF
>TRBV28|few|TRBJ2-7|.
CASSWGNFNEQYF
>TRBV7-2|.|TRBJ1-5|.
CASSLGRGLNQPQHF
>TRBV5-4|.|TRBJ2-1|.
CASSSLGGVNNEQFF
>TRBV7-2|.|TRBJ2-5|.
CASSFGTAGGETQYF
>TRBV7-2|few|TRBJ2-5|TRBD1
CASSSLPGQGMETQYF
>TRBV5-1|few|TRBJ2-1|TRBD1
CASSLVGTGTNEQFF
>TRBV6-5|few|TRBJ1-4|TRBD1
CASRLTGVGEKLFF
>TRBV5-4|.|TRBJ1-6|.
CASSAGRAYNSPLHF
>TRBV5-6|.|TRBJ2-7|.
CASSSRDTFLF
>TRBV6-5|.|TRBJ2-7|.
CASSLLAGSYEQYF
>TRBV6-5|.|TRBJ2-2|.
CASSYSGQSMTGELFF
>TRBV6-1|few|TRBJ2-7|.
CASSEGPRTDFYEQYF
>TRBV2|.|TRBJ2-3|.
CASSEVGGATDTQYF
>TRBV6-6|few|TRBJ2-5|.
CASREGRGGLQETQYF
>TRBV4-3|.|TRBJ2-1|.
CASSQAAGHKSSYNEQFF